The 21 T cell receptor beta chains reported below all come from one sample, sequenced in a study of blood T cell repertoires in COVID-19. The repertoire was sequenced with immunoSEQ multiplex PCR; TCRdb's copy has only in-frame clones and lacks some. The repertoire includes roughly 200,000 clones, approximately 90% of them detected once, and over 0.95% sits in the top ten. Sequencing was performed on PBMCs or T cells enriched from blood (not recorded which). These receptors all come from a young man who had recovered from COVID-19.

This sequence joins TRBV20-1 and TRBJ2-7, with 9 bases fitting TRBD1. V dropped 3 bases and J dropped 7; count of bases not matched to a gene: 13. This CDR3 contains 15 residues. From germline, CDR1 is DFQATT and CDR2 SNEGSKA (reference sequence). CDR3 sequence (DNA): TGCAGTGCTAGTGGGGGCCCGGGACAGGGAGAAGAGCAGTACTTC. It encodes CSASGGPGQGEEQYF.

The chain recombines TRBV6-6 with TRBJ2-2; 11 nucleotides agree with TRBD2. CDR3 size: 20 residues. The V gene's germline CDR1 is MNHNY and CDR2 SVGAGI (reference sequence). Trimming cost V 5 bases and J 6 bases; bases outside gene matches: 20. In DNA form, the CDR3 reads TGTGCCAGCAGTCCCGGGGTAGCGGGAGGGCCAATCCAAGGCGCCGGGGAGCTGTTTTTT. Translated, it gives CASSPGVAGGPIQGAGELFF.

The rearrangement uses TRBV23-1 and TRBJ2-1; TRBD1 matches at 7 bases. TRBV23-1 is reported as an ORF; its role is uncertain. The V gene end was trimmed by 2 bases and the J gene end by 7 bases; junction bases not matched to a gene: 5. The CDR3 has 14 residues. As DNA, the CDR3 is TGCGCCAGCAGTCAAAACAACAGGGGAAATGAGCAGTTCTTC. This encodes CASSQNNRGNEQFF.

A word on this clone: This CDR3 is also generated by other DNA sequences in the sample. The chain has TRBV4-3 and TRBJ2-1, with 10 bases fitting TRBD1. CDR3 length: 15 residues. Looked up from germline, CDR1 is LGHNA and CDR2 is YSLEER. V was clipped by 3 bases and J by 1 base; unmatched bases: 0. The CDR3, as DNA: TGCGCCAGCAGCCAGGGACAGGGGTCCTACAATGAGCAGTTCTTC. This codes for CASSQGQGSYNEQFF.

J is TRBJ2-4 and V is TRBV19, with 8 bases aligning to TRBD1. J was trimmed by 0 bases and V by 5 bases; bases with no gene match: 9. The germline V gene has CDR1 LNHDA and CDR2 SQIVND (reference sequence). The CDR3 extends over 17 amino acids. The CDR3 here is CASSASTGALAKNIQYF. The CDR3 nucleotides read TGTGCCAGTAGTGCCTCGACAGGGGCTCTAGCCAAAAACATTCAGTACTTC.

This clone was observed a single time. This sequence joins TRBV7-2 and TRBJ1-2, with D perhaps TRBD1 (6 bases). The germline CDR1 and CDR2 sequences are SGHTA and FQGNSA. Trimming shortened V by 5 bases and J by 8 bases, and 18 bases separated the two germline ends. The length of the CDR3 is 14 residues. The CDR3, as DNA: TGTGCCAGCAGCGCCGGGACAACAACTTGGGGCTACACCTTC. Encoded protein: CASSAGTTTWGYTF.

The gene calls are TRBV11-3 and TRBJ2-1; D gene unclear. With 3 bases removed from V and 0 bases from J, the gap between germline ends came to 9 bases. The germline V gene encodes CDR1 SGHNT and CDR2 YENEEA. The length of the CDR3 is 15 residues. The CDR3 DNA sequence: TGTGCCAGCAGCTTCAAACCGAGCTCCTACAATGAGCAGTTCTTC. Amino acid sequence: CASSFKPSSYNEQFF.

The rearrangement uses TRBV19 and TRBJ2-1; D might be TRBD2 (5 bases). Germline V lookup: CDR1 LNHDA, CDR2 SQIVND (reference sequence). The CDR3 extends over 12 amino acids. With 4 bases removed from V and 6 bases from J, the gap between germline ends came to 7 bases. This CDR3 reads CASSRESNEQFF. DNA for the CDR3: TGTGCCAGTAGTAGGGAGTCCAATGAGCAGTTCTTC.

This clone was seen a few times. The chain couples TRBV30 to TRBJ1-2; 7 bases line up with TRBD1. This CDR3 is 13 amino acids long. V gave up 1 base and J gave up 7 bases; unmatched junction bases: 6. The germline V gene has CDR1 GTSNPN and CDR2 SVGIG (reference sequence). The CDR3 spells CAWSAGQAAGYTF. The CDR3 DNA follows: TGTGCCTGGAGTGCCGGACAGGCCGCTGGCTACACCTTC.

This clone appeared a few times. The chain carries TRBV5-1 and TRBJ2-1; TRBD2 is a possible D gene (6 bases). The CDR3 contains 15 residues. Looked up from germline, CDR1 is SGHRS and CDR2 is YFSETQ. The V and J ends lost 4 bases and 2 bases respectively, with 13 bases between them. CDR3: CASSPEGLAYNEQFF. The CDR3 DNA follows: TGCGCCAGCAGCCCGGAGGGACTTGCCTACAATGAGCAGTTCTTC. The entire variable domain, with the rest obtained from reference TRBV5-1 and TRBJ2-1, is as follows: KAGVTQTPRYLIKTRGQQVTLSCSPISGHRSVSWYQQTPGQGLQFLFEYFSETQRNKGNFPGRFSGRQFSNSRSEMNVSTLELGDSALYLCASSPEGLAYNEQFFGPGTRLTVL.

The chain uses TRBV19 and TRBJ2-1; TRBD2 aligns across 14 bases. Per the germline V gene, CDR1 is LNHDA and CDR2 is SQIVND (reference sequence). Trimming cost V 5 bases and J 0 bases; bases outside gene matches: 0. The length of the CDR3 is 16 residues. CDR3 sequence reads: CASSGLAGGSYNEQFF. The CDR3 DNA reads TGTGCCAGTAGTGGACTAGCGGGGGGCTCCTACAATGAGCAGTTCTTC.

The J gene is TRBJ2-1, the V gene TRBV19; 8 bases map to TRBD2. This CDR3 contains 14 residues. With V trimmed by 8 bases and J by 5 bases, 8 bases remained unmatched. Germline V lookup: CDR1 LNHDA, CDR2 SQIVND (reference sequence). The CDR3 region is CASAGGQINNEQFF. The CDR3 DNA reads TGTGCCAGTGCGGGGGGCCAAATAAACAATGAGCAGTTCTTC.

The genes are TRBV19 and TRBJ2-7; 7 bases fit TRBD1. Germline CDR1 reads LNHDA; CDR2 reads SQIVND (reference sequence). Unmatched junction bases numbered 2, after V lost 3 bases and J lost 0 bases. The CDR3 runs 14 residues. The CDR3 loop reads CASSIRDSSYEQYF. The CDR3 DNA is TGTGCCAGTAGTATCCGGGACAGCTCCTACGAGCAGTACTTC.

This chain connects TRBV7-2 to TRBJ2-1; the match to TRBD2 covers 7 bases. The length of the CDR3 is 18 residues. J was trimmed by 0 bases and V by 0 bases; bases with no gene match: 8. Germline V gene sequence: CDR1 SGHTA, CDR2 FQGNSA. The CDR3: CASSLAPSGTSSYNEQFF. The CDR3 region has the DNA TGTGCCAGCAGCTTAGCTCCTAGCGGCACTTCCTCCTACAATGAGCAGTTCTTC.

The CDR3 DNA follows: TGCAGCGGAGACAGCGACTATGGCTACACCTTC. The encoded protein is CSGDSDYGYTF. The V and J genes are TRBV29-1 and TRBJ1-2; D perhaps matches TRBD1 (5 bases). The CDR3 consists of 11 residues. Germline values: CDR1 SQVTM, CDR2 ANQGSEA. Trimming left V 7 bases short and J 3 bases short, with 9 bases between.

This chain uses TRBV5-1 with TRBJ1-5; D call uncertain. With 2 bases removed from V and 3 bases from J, the gap between germline ends came to 12 bases. The CDR3 is made up of 15 amino acids. The germline V gene encodes CDR1 SGHRS and CDR2 YFSETQ. CDR3 protein: CASSFDGRLNQPQHF. CDR3 in DNA: TGCGCCAGCAGCTTTGACGGCAGACTCAATCAGCCCCAGCATTTT.

This chain joins TRBV28 and TRBJ2-7; tentatively, D is TRBD2 (5 bases). Germline CDR1 MDHEN, CDR2 SYDVKM. The CDR3 contains 12 residues. The V and J ends lost 5 bases and 5 bases respectively, with 10 bases between them. The CDR3 sequence is CASSRTRNEQYF. The CDR3 nucleotides read TGTGCCAGCAGTAGGACTCGAAACGAGCAGTACTTC.

The chain uses TRBV5-1 and TRBJ2-5; D is ambiguous. The CDR3 is 11 residues long. Germline V gene data show CDR1 as SGHRS and CDR2 as YFSETQ. Deletions cut 7 bases from V and 1 base from J, with 5 bases between. CDR3 protein: CASSRQETQYF. In nucleotides, the CDR3 is TGCGCCAGCTCCCGCCAAGAGACCCAGTACTTC.

This clone showed up just a few times. The gene calls are TRBV7-9 and TRBJ2-7; the D gene is possibly TRBD1 (6 bases). Germline values: CDR1 SEHNR, CDR2 FQNEAQ (reference sequence). The CDR3 spans 15 residues. The germline V and J ends were trimmed by 7 bases and 2 bases, with 18 bases remaining between them. The CDR3 DNA is TGTGCCAGCACAAACCGGGACACCGCCACCTACGAGCAGTACTTC. Translation: CASTNRDTATYEQYF.

The chain uses TRBV6-5 and TRBJ2-7, with TRBD2 matching 13 bases. V lost 2 bases to trimming and J lost 6 bases; unmatched junction nucleotides: 7. Germline V gives CDR1 MNHEY, CDR2 SVGAGI. This CDR3 is built from 16 residues. The CDR3 spells CASSYATSGRASEQYF. The CDR3 DNA reads TGTGCCAGCAGTTACGCTACTAGCGGGAGGGCCAGCGAGCAGTACTTC.

The V and J genes are TRBV29-1 and TRBJ1-2, with D hard to call. In germline, CDR1 is SQVTM, CDR2 ANQGSEA. This CDR3 comprises 12 residues. The germline V and J ends were trimmed by 6 bases and 4 bases, with 12 bases remaining between them. CDR3 region: CSVARAGYGYTF. The CDR3 region has the DNA TGCAGCGTCGCCCGGGCGGGCTATGGCTACACCTTC.